This T cell receptor (beta chain) was recorded in a study of neurological immune-mediated disorders. This CDR3 is 12 amino acids long. Germline V gene lookup returns CDR1 SEHNR and CDR2 FQNEAQ (reference sequence). Between the trimmed V and J ends, which lost 2 bases and 5 bases, there was a span of 6 bases. Sample time point: longitudinal time-point 1 (baseline). TCRdb passed the 5' RACE reads through MiXCR, listing each CDR3 protein once. There are about 71,000 distinct CDR3 sequences in the sample; 10% occur only once, and 9.5% to 10% lies in the top ten. V gene TRBV7-9 combines with J gene TRBJ2-5; D is unresolved. The sample consisted of PBMCs. This clonotype was obtained from a man aged 25-40 years in good health. The CDR3 region is CASSLFTETQYF. CDR3 in DNA: TGTGCCAGCAGCTTATTTACGGAGACCCAGTACTTC.